The 18 T cell receptor beta chains below all came from one sample that was sequenced in a study of post-analysis software for immune sequencing data (dated by TCRdb to 2013 to 2016). The investigation overall reported the following: Roughly 5 TRBV segments, including TRBV5-6, TRBV5-1 and TRBV20-1, were significantly more frequent in patients than controls.

Their antigens remain unidentified. Libraries were constructed by PCR. Sequencing used an Illumina HiSeq 2500. To reduce PCR and sequencing biases, unique molecular identifiers were incorporated into the TCR beta cDNA libraries. TCRdb reprocessing: public reads trimmed at Q25 with fastp, clones called with MiXCR, in-frame beta chains kept. CDR3 protein duplicates are merged, each entry listing the most common genes and DNA. The sample yields 650,000 to 850,000 distinct CDR3 sequences; roughly 50% were counted once. About 4.5% of the sample is in the top ten clones. Sequenced material: blood. These receptors were taken from a girl aged 10 to 17 with multiple sclerosis.

The J gene is TRBJ2-7, the V gene TRBV7-9, with D maybe TRBD1 (6 bases). The germline V and J ends were trimmed by 5 bases and 7 bases, with 15 bases remaining between them. The germline gives CDR1 SEHNR, CDR2 FQNEAQ (reference sequence). The CDR3 runs to 13 residues. CDR3: CASSPSRGWEQYF. In DNA form, the CDR3 reads TGTGCCAGCAGCCCGTCCAGGGGCTGGGAGCAGTACTTC.

The chain carries TRBV29-1 and TRBJ1-5; D ambiguous. Trimming removed 6 bases from V and 0 bases from J, with 9 bases in between. Looked up from germline, CDR1 is SQVTM and CDR2 is ANQGSEA. The CDR3 loop spans 13 amino acids. The CDR3 nucleotides are TGCAGCGTCGCAGCCTATAGCAATCAGCCCCAGCATTTT. It is translated as CSVAAYSNQPQHF.

This clonotype has just a few counts. The chain recombines TRBV7-3 with TRBJ2-1; 7 nucleotides align to TRBD2. V was pared by 5 bases and J by 2 bases, with 6 bases of the junction left unmatched. There are 15 residues in the CDR3. The V gene's germline CDR1 is SGHTA and CDR2 FQGTGA. The CDR3 DNA is TGTGCCAGCAGCCGGAGGGAGGGCGCCTACAATGAGCAGTTCTTC. Translated: CASSRREGAYNEQFF. Looking up the rest from reference TRBV7-3 and TRBJ2-1 gives the full variable domain: GAGVSQTPSNKVTEKGKYVELRCDPISGHTALYWYRQSLGQGPEFLIYFQGTGAADDSGLPNDRFFAVRPEGSVSTLKIQRTERGDSAVYLCASSRREGAYNEQFFGPGTRLTVL.

The chain is built from TRBV2 and TRBJ1-1; D uncertain. V was trimmed by 6 bases and J by 11 bases, leaving 13 bases between them. This CDR3 is built from 11 residues. The germline V gene encodes CDR1 SNHLY and CDR2 FYNNEI. The DNA for the CDR3 is TGTGCCAGCAGAATGACCGAGAAGGCTTTCTTT. Its translation is CASRMTEKAFF.

This clonotype has only one observation. The chain employs TRBV5-1 and TRBJ2-7; the match to TRBD2 covers 16 bases. This CDR3 region has 17 residues. With 3 bases clipped from V and 2 bases from J, the junction kept 5 bases outside the gene matches. In germline, CDR1 is SGHRS, CDR2 YFSETQ. The CDR3 protein is CASSSGLAGGKPYEQYF. The CDR3 DNA reads as TGCGCCAGCAGCTCGGGACTAGCGGGAGGGAAGCCCTACGAGCAGTACTTC.

This sequence joins TRBV20-1 and TRBJ2-3; D is possibly TRBD2 (7 bases). Germline CDR1 reads DFQATT; CDR2 reads SNEGSKA (reference sequence). CDR3 length: 16 amino acids. Trimming took 8 bases from V and 4 from J, leaving 25 bases between them. The CDR3 reads CSSMILRGGAADTQYF. The CDR3 DNA reads as TGCAGTTCTATGATCCTTAGGGGGGGGGCAGCAGATACGCAGTATTTT.

The chain recombines TRBV2 with TRBJ1-2, with D tentatively TRBD1 (6 bases). The CDR3 extends over 14 amino acids. The ends were cut back, 10 bases at V and 1 base at J, with 16 bases in the middle. The germline V gene has CDR1 SNHLY and CDR2 FYNNEI. The CDR3: CATDPRGFNYGYTF. Written as DNA, the CDR3 is TGTGCCACCGACCCCAGGGGATTTAACTATGGCTACACCTTC.

The chain carries TRBV5-1 and TRBJ1-1; TRBD1 matches at 7 bases. This CDR3 has 15 amino acids. Losses at the gene ends were 4 bases for V and 6 bases for J; bases not matched to a gene: 12. Germline CDR1 SGHRS, CDR2 YFSETQ. The CDR3 loop reads CASSRLDRDRAEAFF. The CDR3 DNA is TGCGCCAGCAGCCGGTTAGACAGGGATAGGGCTGAAGCTTTCTTT.

This clonotype appeared a few times. V is TRBV6-5 and J is TRBJ1-2; TRBD1 agrees at 7 bases. Germline V gives CDR1 MNHEY, CDR2 SVGAGI. CDR3 size: 15 residues. J lost 8 bases, V lost 5 bases, and 14 bases had no gene match. For the CDR3, the DNA is TGTGCCAGCAGTCGCGAACAGGGGACCTCGCCCGGCTACACCTTC. Its protein product is CASSREQGTSPGYTF.

The chain uses TRBV6-2 or TRBV6-3 and TRBJ1-5; D remains unclear. Trimming took 2 bases from V and 4 from J, leaving 6 bases between them. The CDR3 covers 13 residues. Germline assignment: CDR1 MNHEY and CDR2 SVGEGT. The CDR3 nucleotides read TGTGCCAGCAGTTACCCGCGGAATCAGCCCCAGCATTTT. It yields the protein CASSYPRNQPQHF.

This rearrangement joins TRBV4-1 to TRBJ2-3; 12 bases line up with TRBD2. The V and J ends lost 1 base and 6 bases, in that order; junction bases with no gene match: 11. Germline V gives CDR1 MGHRA, CDR2 YSYEKL. The CDR3 consists of 18 residues. The CDR3 DNA follows: TGCGCCAGCAGCCAAGGCCCCGCTAGCGGGAGGGCCCGGGATACGCAGTATTTT. This codes for CASSQGPASGRARDTQYF.

The gene calls are TRBV20-1 and TRBJ2-7; weak D call: TRBD2 (6 bases). The end of the DNA fits TRBJ2-5 better, so the J call may be wrong. CDR3 size: 15 residues. Germline V gene lookup returns CDR1 DFQATT and CDR2 SNEGSKA (reference sequence). DNA of the CDR3: TGCAGTGCTAGACCCTCCGGGGGAGCCGGGGAGACCCAGTACTTC. Translated: CSARPSGGAGETQYF.

This chain joins TRBV4-1 and TRBJ2-7; D gene unclear. The CDR3 has 15 amino acids. V lost 4 bases and J 4 bases, leaving 17 bases between the germline ends. The germline V gene encodes CDR1 MGHRA and CDR2 YSYEKL. The DNA of the CDR3 is TGCGCCAGCAGCCTGACACCTACAAGACTTTACGAGCAGTACTTC. This gives the protein CASSLTPTRLYEQYF.

The gene calls are TRBV18 and TRBJ2-5; D is unresolved. The end of the DNA is better explained by TRBJ2-7, so the J call may be wrong. CDR1 and CDR2 (germline): KGHSH, LQKENI. This CDR3 is 15 amino acids long. CDR3 bases: TGTGCCAGCTCACCACGTTTTGACCGAGGCTACGAGCAGTACTTC. The encoded protein is CASSPRFDRGYEQYF.

This clonotype came up once. This chain uses TRBV18 with TRBJ1-1, with TRBD1 identical over 7 bases. The CDR3 loop spans 16 amino acids. Germline V gene data show CDR1 as KGHSH and CDR2 as LQKENI. V lost 4 bases, J lost 0 bases, and 8 bases stayed unmatched. The chain's CDR3 is CASSRRQGELNTEAFF. The DNA of the CDR3 is TGTGCCAGCTCACGGCGGCAGGGGGAGTTGAACACTGAAGCTTTCTTT.

This rearrangement joins TRBV29-1 to TRBJ2-3; D call uncertain. The CDR3 is 14 residues long. CDR1 SQVTM and CDR2 ANQGSEA come from the germline V gene. V dropped 6 bases and J dropped 1 base, with 14 bases sitting between them. The DNA of the CDR3 is TGCAGCGTGAGACCGGGTTCTGGCACAGATACGCAGTATTTT. This sequence encodes CSVRPGSGTDTQYF.

The chain joins TRBV12-3 or TRBV12-4 to TRBJ1-3; TRBD1 aligns across 7 bases. The CDR3 is made up of 13 amino acids. The V and J ends lost 6 bases and 3 bases, in that order; junction bases with no gene match: 2. The CDR3 bases are TGTGCCAGCAGCCAGGGGGTTGGAAACACCATATATTTT. It specifies CASSQGVGNTIYF.

Only a few counts were recorded for this clonotype. V gene TRBV6-4 combines with J gene TRBJ2-3; 10 nucleotides match TRBD1. This CDR3 region has 18 residues. Germline V lookup: CDR1 MRHNA, CDR2 SNTAGT. V trimming: 5 bases; J trimming: 0 bases; junction bases outside the gene matches: 11. Written as DNA, the CDR3 is TGTGCCAGCAGTCAAACCGGGACAGGGGACCCTAGCACAGATACGCAGTATTTT. Its translation: CASSQTGTGDPSTDTQYF.